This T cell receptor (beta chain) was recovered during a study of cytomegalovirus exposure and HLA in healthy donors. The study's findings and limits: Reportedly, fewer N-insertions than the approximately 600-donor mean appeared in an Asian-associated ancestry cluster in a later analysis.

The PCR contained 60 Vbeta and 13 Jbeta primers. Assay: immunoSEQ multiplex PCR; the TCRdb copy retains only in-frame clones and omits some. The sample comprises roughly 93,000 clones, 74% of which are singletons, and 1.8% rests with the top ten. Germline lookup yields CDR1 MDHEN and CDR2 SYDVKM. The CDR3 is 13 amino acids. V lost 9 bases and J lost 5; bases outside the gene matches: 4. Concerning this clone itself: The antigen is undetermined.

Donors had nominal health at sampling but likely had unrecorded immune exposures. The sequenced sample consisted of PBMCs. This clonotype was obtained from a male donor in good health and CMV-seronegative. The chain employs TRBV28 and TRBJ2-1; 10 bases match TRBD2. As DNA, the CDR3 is TGTGCCAGTCTGCTAGCGGGAGACAATGAGCAGTTCTTC. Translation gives CASLLAGDNEQFF.